This T cell receptor (beta chain) derives from a study of blood T cell repertoires in COVID-19 (dated by TCRdb to the early 2020s). As for the study more broadly: Samples covering the acute and convalescent phases of COVID-19 were provided by collaborators in the United States, Italy and Spain. The prospective study material was composed of cDNA or gDNA derived from T cells, B-cell-depleted T cells, or PBMCs. Subjects who had been exposed to COVID-19, were actively infected with it, or had recovered from it provided the deeply sampled blood TCRbeta repertoires that made up the dataset. The repertoires were made available in a free public database intended to serve as a resource for research on the immune response to SARS-CoV-2. Samples were obtained from the ongoing ImmuneRACE study (first 160 participants) and from 1,254 subjects provided by 6 global collaborators. The sample metadata nearly always contained a de-identified subject ID, COVID-19 status, age in years and sex. Where HLA class I and class II types were available, the types were taken from metadata supplied by the sample provider, not from assay-based typing.

What the authors observed across the whole study: The quantity of clinical and demographic metadata differed by source and by participant and was supplied without curation.

From the cysteine through the phenylalanine, the CDR3 covers 16 amino acids. CDR3 DNA only is kept here, 48 bases in frame from base 1. In the germline V gene (reference sequence), CDR1 corresponds to SGHNT and CDR2 to YYREEE. Trimming removed 0 bases from V and 0 bases from J; the gene matches leave 1 base unexplained. Points on this clone: No cognate antigen has been identified for it. The sample holds no much larger clone one base away, and base qualities are not on file.

Whole blood was collected in K2EDTA tubes by collaborating institutions according to the institutions' own protocols. Collaborator samples were shipped for TCRbeta analysis as frozen whole blood, isolated PBMCs, or DNA extracted from either sample type. The immunoSEQ Assay, a bias-controlled multiplex PCR, was used to amplify TCRbeta CDR3 regions from genomic DNA. From the authors' description of their analysis: Within the assay, amplification of reference gene primers was used to estimate how many nucleated cells each sample contained. To quantify the absolute abundance of each unique TCRbeta CDR3 rearrangement, sequence reads were collapsed and filtered. For each sample, productive Simpson clonality was calculated as the square root of Simpson's diversity index across productive rearrangements. TCRdb provides this immuneACCESS table in a form limited to in-frame rearrangements. Some clones are lacking; in checked studies, under half of them reflect an unresolved V gene, and why the rest are absent is not known. V and J calls and clone size follow that table, whereas D and trimming were derived from the DNA. This sample holds 120,000 to 150,000 clones; roughly three quarters were observed only once. Over 8.5% of the sample goes to the ten largest clones.

Here the chain combines TRBV5-4 and TRBJ2-2, with 8 bases matching TRBD2. The receptor comes from a man aged 50 or older with active or convalescent COVID-19. The sample was peripheral blood. The CDR3 loop reads CASSLVGLANTGELFF. The sequenced DNA is TGTGCCAGCAGCTTGGTGGGACTAGCGAACACCGGGGAGCTGTTTTTT. Beyond the CDR3, the reference TRBV5-4 and TRBJ2-2 genes provide the residues; the full variable domain reads: ETGVTQSPTHLIKTRGQQVTLRCSSQSGHNTVSWYQQALGQGPQFIFQYYREEENGRGNFPPRFSGLQFPNYSSELNVNALELDDSALYLCASSLVGLANTGELFFGEGSRLTVL.